One sample yielded the 15 T cell receptor beta chains listed below, sequenced in a study of molecular identifiers for immune sequencing clone quantification. TCRdb re-analysed the PCR reads in MiXCR, keeping a single row per CDR3 protein. The sample carries roughly 86,000 distinct CDR3 sequences, about 20% recorded once. Sequenced sample: naive CD8+ T cells from blood, with Jurkat cell RNA spiked in. Subset denoted: FACS-sorted CD8+CD4-CCR7+CD45RA+ naive T cells. The receptors stem from a human donor in good health. Some libraries in this study had Jurkat cell RNA spiked in.

This chain links TRBV2 with TRBJ2-3, with 7 bases that match TRBD1. Germline trimming cut 4 bases from V and 4 bases from J; bases unmatched to any gene: 11. This CDR3 has 16 residues. From germline, CDR1 is SNHLY and CDR2 FYNNEI. The CDR3 region has the DNA TGTGCCAGCAGTGTCCAGGGGCAGGGGGTTTCAGATACGCAGTATTTT. Translated: CASSVQGQGVSDTQYF.

This clonotype was recorded many times. This chain uses TRBV29-1 with TRBJ2-7; no reliable D call. The germline V and J ends were trimmed by 1 base and 2 bases, with 3 bases remaining between them. The length of the CDR3 is 11 residues. CDR1 and CDR2 (germline): SQVTM, ANQGSEA. The CDR3 DNA sequence: TGCAGCGTTGAAGGTACCTACGAGCAGTACTTC. Translating it yields CSVEGTYEQYF.

At least ten counts were recorded for this clonotype. The chain has TRBV29-1 and TRBJ1-2, with unresolved D. The CDR3 sequence is 11 residues long. Trimming cost V 2 bases and J 13 bases, with 14 bases left between them. Germline V gene data show CDR1 as SQVTM and CDR2 as ANQGSEA. The CDR3 sequence is CSVEIHTRLTF. The DNA of the CDR3 is TGCAGCGTTGAAATTCACACCCGTCTCACCTTC.

This clonotype was recorded many times. In DNA form, the CDR3 reads TGCAGCGTTGTGGGAGCCCAGAACTACGAGCAGTACTTC. It specifies CSVVGAQNYEQYF. The V call is TRBV29-1, the J call TRBJ2-7, with D tentatively TRBD2 (5 bases). Germline CDR1 SQVTM, CDR2 ANQGSEA. There are 13 residues in the CDR3. The V gene lost 4 bases and the J gene lost 3 bases, with 13 bases spanning the gap.

Ten or more counts support this clonotype. This sequence joins TRBV5-1 and TRBJ1-1; 10 nucleotides agree with TRBD1. Germline assignment: CDR1 SGHRS and CDR2 YFSETQ. The CDR3 contains 17 residues. The junction had 8 bases not matched to a gene; V was cut back by 3 bases and J by 0 bases. The CDR3 sequence: CASSSPGTGAMNTEAFF. The CDR3 nucleotides read TGCGCCAGCAGCTCGCCCGGGACAGGGGCCATGAACACTGAAGCTTTCTTT. The whole variable domain, remainder taken from reference TRBV5-1 and TRBJ1-1, is KAGVTQTPRYLIKTRGQQVTLSCSPISGHRSVSWYQQTPGQGLQFLFEYFSETQRNKGNFPGRFSGRQFSNSRSEMNVSTLELGDSALYLCASSSPGTGAMNTEAFFGQGTRLTVV.

This clonotype was observed many times. The chain links TRBV11-2 to TRBJ1-2, with D unclear. The V end was cut by 8 bases, the J end by 3 bases, with 16 bases between. Germline V CDR1 and CDR2: SGHAT, FQNNGV. This CDR3 has 14 residues. In nucleotides, the CDR3 is TGTGCCAGCGGAGGGTCAAGTCAAGACTATGGCTACACCTTC. Translating it yields CASGGSSQDYGYTF.

The sample holds a few counts of this clonotype. This chain uses TRBV18 with TRBJ1-2; D is ambiguous. The CDR3 loop spans 16 amino acids. Looked up from germline, CDR1 is KGHSH and CDR2 is LQKENI. V dropped 3 bases and J dropped 2 bases, with 16 bases sitting between them. The CDR3 DNA reads as TGTGCCAGCTCACCCATGATGGAGCTACGGAACTATGGCTACACCTTC. Translated: CASSPMMELRNYGYTF.

This clonotype was detected many times. J is TRBJ2-5 and V is TRBV10-1; no definite D call. V was trimmed by 4 bases and J by 1 base, leaving 7 bases between them. Germline V gives CDR1 WNHNN, CDR2 SYGVQD (reference sequence). The CDR3 length is 13 residues. The CDR3 nucleotides read TGCGCCAGCAGTGGGACGCTCCAAGAGACCCAGTACTTC. Translation gives CASSGTLQETQYF.

V and J are TRBV12-3 or TRBV12-4 and TRBJ1-5; no reliable D call. V lost 3 bases, J lost 5 bases, and 14 bases lay in between. The CDR3 is 15 residues long. CDR3 protein: CASSFATGGYQPQHF. As DNA, the CDR3 is TGTGCCAGCAGTTTTGCGACCGGAGGCTATCAGCCCCAGCATTTT.

This clonotype was observed a handful of times. This chain joins TRBV12-3 or TRBV12-4 and TRBJ2-1, with 7 bases identical to TRBD2. CDR3 length equals 14 residues. V was pared by 0 bases and J by 5 bases, with 1 base of the junction left unmatched. The DNA for the CDR3 is TGTGCCAGCAGTTTAGCGGGGGGGGACAATGAGCAGTTCTTC. It encodes CASSLAGGDNEQFF.

The sample holds many counts of this clonotype. The rearrangement joins TRBV20-1 to TRBJ2-7, with D maybe TRBD1 (5 bases). The V and J ends lost 3 bases and 0 bases respectively, with 15 bases between them. The CDR3 extends over 15 amino acids. The germline CDR1 and CDR2 sequences are DFQATT and SNEGSKA (reference sequence). CDR3 in amino acids: CSARGPTGTSYEQYF. The CDR3 nucleotides read TGCAGTGCTAGGGGGCCTACTGGCACCTCCTACGAGCAGTACTTC.

In regard to this clonotype: This clone may be a read error of a much larger clone one base away. The chain joins TRBV12-3 or TRBV12-4 to TRBJ1-2; 9 bases match TRBD1. V lost 5 bases, J lost 12 bases, and 10 bases stayed unmatched. This CDR3 has 13 amino acids. The CDR3 loop is CASSLDRGRGNTF. For the CDR3, the DNA is TGTGCCAGCAGTCTGGACAGGGGAAGAGGCAACACCTTC.

Comments on this clonotype: A much larger clone lies one base from this, so it may be a read error. The CDR3 does not end in the conserved phenylalanine or tryptophan, so this is likely a read error. The gene calls are TRBV5-1 and TRBJ2-5; D remains ambiguous. Trimming took off 0 bases at V and 0 bases at J, with 6 bases between the two ends. The CDR3 has 14 amino acids. Germline V gives CDR1 SGHRS, CDR2 YFSETQ. CDR3 loop: CASSLANNQETQYL. For the CDR3, the DNA is TGCGCCAGCAGCTTGGCGAACAACCAAGAGACCCAGTACCTC.

This clonotype was recorded at least ten times. This CDR3 reads CASSSSGLTDTQYF. CDR3 DNA: TGTGCCAGCAGCTCTAGCGGTCTCACAGATACGCAGTATTTT. The V gene is TRBV7-6, the J gene TRBJ2-3, with 7 bases lining up with TRBD2. This CDR3 is 14 amino acids long. The germline V gene has CDR1 SGHVS and CDR2 FNYEAQ. V lost 4 bases, J lost 2 bases, and 3 bases stayed unmatched.

This clonotype was counted at least ten times. The junction shows a germline mismatch at one end, possibly a read error. This rearrangement joins TRBV7-7 to TRBJ1-1, with a weak D call TRBD1 (5 bases). CDR1 SSHAT and CDR2 FNYEAQ come from the germline V gene (reference sequence). The CDR3 contains 15 residues. DNA of the CDR3: TGTGCTAGCAGCCCGATGGGGGTTCTGAACACTGAAGCTTTCTTT. Amino acid sequence: CASSPMGVLNTEAFF.